The rows below give T cell receptor beta chains drawn from one sample of a study of T cells after posttransplantation cyclophosphamide. Using immunoSEQ multiplex PCR, the repertoire was profiled, and TCRdb retains in-frame clones only, with some absent. There are 3,500 to 5,500 clones in the sample; around 80% occur only once, and approximately 25% lies in the top ten. Source: PBMCs, taken after an allogeneic stem cell transplant with a calcineurin inhibitor and methotrexate. Receptor source: a male patient in his thirties or forties who received an allogeneic stem cell transplant from an unrelated donor, was CMV-positive, and had chronic GVHD only. Some T cells may arise from the graft donor. Both conserved end residues are part of each CDR3. The D gene is left open where the match is weak. The size field is filled for only some rows; it gives once, few, many or a size class.

>17|few|TRBJ1-6|TRBD1|TRBV5-4
TGTGCCAGCAGTCCGGGACAGGGCCACCTTTATAATTCACCCCTCCACTTT
CASSPGQGHLYNSPLHF
>15|-|TRBJ1-6|TRBD1|TRBV7-9
TGTGCCAGCAGCTTAGTACAGGGGGCAGATTCACCCCTCCACTTT
CASSLVQGADSPLHF
>16|-|TRBJ2-7|TRBD1|TRBV4-1
TGCGCCAGCAGCCGCCCCGGACAGGGGGTATCCTACGAGCAGTACTTC
CASSRPGQGVSYEQYF
>16|-|TRBJ1-1|TRBD1|TRBV7-9
TGTGCCAGCAGCTCCAAATCACAGGGGCCGAACACTGAAGCTTTCTTT
CASSSKSQGPNTEAFF
>13|-|TRBJ2-2|-|TRBV7-2
TGTGCCAGCAGCGTAATCCGGGTCGGGGAGCTGTTTTTT
CASSVIRVGELFF
>16|-|TRBJ2-6|TRBD1|TRBV6-4
TGTGCCAGCAGTGACACAGGGGGCTCTGGGGCCAACGTCCTGACTTTC
CASSDTGGSGANVLTF
>12|-|TRBJ1-1|TRBD1|TRBV5-6
TGTGCCAGCAGCCAGGACAGGTGGGGAGCTTTCTTT
CASSQDRWGAFF
>15|-|TRBJ1-4|TRBD1|TRBV5-1
TGCGCCAGCAGCTCGAACGGACAGGTTTCTGAAAAACTGTTTTTT
CASSSNGQVSEKLFF
>13|-|TRBJ1-2|TRBD1|TRBV2
TGTGCCAGCAGTGAGGACAGGGACGGTGGCTACACCTTC
CASSEDRDGGYTF
>16|-|TRBJ1-5|-|TRBV30
TGTGCCTGGAGTGTAGGTCTTATAGCCCAGTATCAGCCCCAGCATTTT
CAWSVGLIAQYQPQHF